These 18 T cell receptor beta chains came from one sample sequenced in a study of shared clonotypes between healthy human individuals. The repertoire was sequenced with immunoSEQ multiplex PCR; TCRdb's copy has only in-frame clones and lacks some. This table has some 1 million clones, about 77% appearing once. The material sequenced was memory CD4+ T cells sorted from blood. Subset noted: CD45RA-negative fraction. The receptors were gathered from a man aged 18-30 years in good health.

The chain uses TRBV6-4 and TRBJ2-7, with D possibly called TRBD1 or TRBD2 (6 bases each). Germline-derived CDR1 and CDR2 are MRHNA and SNTAGT. V was clipped by 2 bases and J by 5 bases, with 13 bases between them. The CDR3 length is 14 residues. CDR3 nucleotide sequence: TGTGCCAGCAGTGACCCTCCAGGGGAGGACGAGCAGTACTTC. Translated: CASSDPPGEDEQYF.

The CDR3: CATTLLNEQFF. CDR3 sequence (DNA): TGTGCCACTACCCTACTCAATGAGCAGTTCTTC. The J gene is TRBJ2-1, the V gene TRBV6-1, with D unresolved. V was pared by 10 bases and J by 6 bases, with 10 bases between. The CDR3 extends over 11 amino acids. From germline, CDR1 is MNHNS and CDR2 SASEGT.

The chain uses TRBV29-1 and TRBJ2-1; 13 bases align to TRBD2. Germline V gene sequence: CDR1 SQVTM, CDR2 ANQGSEA. V dropped 7 bases and J dropped 10; count of bases not matched to a gene: 7. This CDR3 is 13 amino acids long. The CDR3 protein is CSGIGLAGEEQFF. The CDR3 bases are TGCAGCGGGATCGGACTAGCGGGAGAGGAGCAGTTCTTC.

Comments on this clone: The sample holds other DNA sequences that translate to the same CDR3. The chain joins TRBV5-1 to TRBJ2-1, with a weak D call TRBD2 (5 bases). The V end was cut by 0 bases, the J end by 4 bases, with 11 bases between. The CDR3 is 15 residues long. CDR1 is SGHRS, CDR2 YFSETQ, per germline. CDR3 sequence reads: CASSLEASNYNEQFF. Written as DNA, the CDR3 is TGCGCCAGCAGCTTGGAGGCTAGCAATTACAATGAGCAGTTCTTC.

The chain links TRBV7-2 to TRBJ2-1; D is tentatively TRBD1 or TRBD2 (5 bases each). The germline gives CDR1 SGHTA, CDR2 FQGNSA. The CDR3 is made up of 14 amino acids. V shed 6 bases and J shed 7 bases, with 16 bases lying between them. The CDR3 bases are TGTGCCAGCAGTTCCGGGACCCCACCGAATGAGCAGTTCTTC. Amino acid sequence: CASSSGTPPNEQFF.

J is TRBJ2-6 and V is TRBV7-8; D may be TRBD1 (5 bases). Germline-derived CDR1 and CDR2 are SGHVS and FQNEAQ. The CDR3 consists of 16 residues. The V and J ends lost 5 bases and 4 bases respectively, with 15 bases between them. In DNA form, the CDR3 reads TGTGCCAGCAGCCCCGGTGCGACAGCCGGGGCCAACGTCCTGACTTTC. Protein product: CASSPGATAGANVLTF.

This clone appeared a few times. The CDR3 loop reads CASSDSTGRAFF. CDR3 coding DNA: TGTGCCAGCAGTGACTCCACAGGGCGAGCTTTCTTT. This sequence joins TRBV6-4 and TRBJ1-1; tentatively, D is TRBD1 (6 bases). The CDR3 loop spans 12 amino acids. Trimming removed 0 bases at V and 10 bases at J, with 9 bases between. Germline-derived CDR1 and CDR2 are MRHNA and SNTAGT.

The rearrangement joins TRBV7-2 to TRBJ1-3, with 10 positions matching TRBD1. V shed 5 bases and J 3 bases; nucleotides not matched to a gene: 7. Per the germline V gene, CDR1 is SGHTA and CDR2 is FQGNSA. CDR3 length: 16 residues. The CDR3 loop is CASSPGTGALGNTIYF. In DNA, the CDR3 is TGTGCCAGCAGCCCTGGGACAGGGGCCCTTGGAAACACCATATATTTT.

The chain has TRBV7-2 and TRBJ2-1, with 7 bases fitting TRBD1. CDR1 SGHTA and CDR2 FQGNSA come from the germline V gene. This CDR3 is 15 amino acids long. V lost 1 base, J lost 5 bases, and 5 bases stayed unmatched. In DNA form, the CDR3 reads TGTGCCAGCAGCTTAGGGACAGGTACGAACAATGAGCAGTTCTTC. Its protein is CASSLGTGTNNEQFF. Complete variable domain (other parts from reference TRBV7-2 and TRBJ2-1): GAGVSQSPSNKVTEKGKDVELRCDPISGHTALYWYRQSLGQGLEFLIYFQGNSAPDKSGLPSDRFSAERTGGSVSTLTIQRTQQEDSAVYLCASSLGTGTNNEQFFGPGTRLTVL.

This chain connects TRBV6-5 to TRBJ1-2; maybe TRBD1 (5 bases). There are 13 residues in the CDR3. From germline, CDR1 is MNHEY and CDR2 SVGAGI. V lost 6 bases, J lost 4 bases, and 12 bases lay in between. The CDR3 region has the DNA TGTGCCAGCAGGAGAGGGGTCCCCTATGGCTACACCTTC. Its protein is CASRRGVPYGYTF.

J is TRBJ2-7 and V is TRBV10-3; D gene ambiguous. Trimming removed 2 bases at V and 7 bases at J, with 9 bases between. This CDR3 is 12 amino acids long. Germline V CDR1 and CDR2: ENHRY, SYGVKD. Here the CDR3 reads CAISETSGEQYF. In DNA, the CDR3 is TGTGCCATCAGTGAGACGTCCGGGGAGCAGTACTTC.

The CDR3 bases are TGTGCCAGCAGCTTGGACGGAGTTGTGGGGAACTATGGCTACACCTTC. The encoded protein is CASSLDGVVGNYGYTF. The V gene is TRBV5-4, the J gene TRBJ1-2; D not resolved. V was pared by 0 bases and J by 2 bases, with 14 bases between. Germline V gene lookup returns CDR1 SGHNT and CDR2 YYREEE (reference sequence). This CDR3 is built from 16 residues. The full variable domain, rest sourced from reference TRBV5-4 and TRBJ1-2, is ETGVTQSPTHLIKTRGQQVTLRCSSQSGHNTVSWYQQALGQGPQFIFQYYREEENGRGNFPPRFSGLQFPNYSSELNVNALELDDSALYLCASSLDGVVGNYGYTFGSGTRLTVV.

The chain links TRBV5-4 to TRBJ2-2; TRBD2 might be the D (6 bases). The CDR3 has 16 amino acids. Germline values: CDR1 SGHNT, CDR2 YYREEE (reference sequence). With 3 bases removed from V and 0 bases from J, the gap between germline ends came to 12 bases. CDR3: CASSWGSGANTGELFF. The CDR3 DNA reads as TGTGCCAGCAGCTGGGGGTCGGGGGCGAACACCGGGGAGCTGTTTTTT. Drawing the rest from reference TRBV5-4 and TRBJ2-2, the complete variable domain is ETGVTQSPTHLIKTRGQQVTLRCSSQSGHNTVSWYQQALGQGPQFIFQYYREEENGRGNFPPRFSGLQFPNYSSELNVNALELDDSALYLCASSWGSGANTGELFFGEGSRLTVL.

The chain uses TRBV11-2 and TRBJ1-2; D gene ambiguous. The CDR3 covers 14 residues. V lost 0 bases, J lost 1 base, and 6 bases lay in between. Germline V gene sequence: CDR1 SGHAT, CDR2 FQNNGV. Here the CDR3 DNA reads TGTGCCAGCAGCTTAGACAGTATTAACTATGGCTACACCTTC. As protein: CASSLDSINYGYTF. The entire variable domain, with the rest obtained from reference TRBV11-2 and TRBJ1-2, is as follows: EAGVAQSPRYKIIEKRQSVAFWCNPISGHATLYWYQQILGQGPKLLIQFQNNGVVDDSQLPKDRFSAERLKGVDSTLKIQPAKLEDSAVYLCASSLDSINYGYTFGSGTRLTVV.

V and J are TRBV29-1 and TRBJ1-3; no clear D. Between the trimmed V and J ends, which lost 5 bases and 0 bases, there was a span of 17 bases. The germline gives CDR1 SQVTM, CDR2 ANQGSEA. This CDR3 is 16 amino acids long. For the CDR3, the DNA is TGCAGCGTTATGGAGGGAAGGCCGAGCTCTGGAAACACCATATATTTT. Translation: CSVMEGRPSSGNTIYF.

The chain couples TRBV19 to TRBJ2-4; TRBD1 is a possible D gene (5 bases). This CDR3 has 15 amino acids. Germline assignment: CDR1 LNHDA and CDR2 SQIVND (reference sequence). Trimming removed 5 bases from V and 0 bases from J, with 11 bases in between. In DNA, the CDR3 is TGTGCCAGTAGTTCCCCAGGGCTAGCCAAAAACATTCAGTACTTC. Its protein is CASSSPGLAKNIQYF.

Written as DNA, the CDR3 is TGTGCCATCAGTGTTGGACGGGAGAACACTGAAGCTTTCTTT. This gives the protein CAISVGRENTEAFF. The chain uses TRBV10-3 and TRBJ1-1; D is ambiguous. CDR1 is ENHRY and CDR2 is SYGVKD in the germline V gene. Trimming pared 4 bases from V and 1 base from J, leaving 10 bases between. This CDR3 contains 14 residues.

This rearrangement joins TRBV5-1 to TRBJ2-7; D remains ambiguous. V was pared by 4 bases and J by 2 bases, with 13 bases between. The CDR3 is 14 residues long. CDR1 is SGHRS and CDR2 is YFSETQ in the germline V gene. The CDR3, as DNA: TGCGCCAGCAGCGGCCAATCAGGAGCCTACGAGCAGTACTTC. The encoded protein is CASSGQSGAYEQYF.